This T cell receptor beta chain stems from a study of blood T cell repertoires in COVID-19. Study details: Acute-phase and convalescent COVID-19 samples originated in the United States, Italy and Spain.

Assay used: immunoSEQ multiplex PCR; TCRdb lists only in-frame clones, some missing. The table includes over 110,000 clones, 85% to 90% detected once. This study enrolled people aged roughly 18 to 90 from roughly 22 US geographic areas. The length of the CDR3 is 16 residues. J gave up 1 base and V 7 bases, and 4 bases lay outside the gene matches. Germline CDR1 SGHVS, CDR2 FNYEAQ. Source material: PBMCs or T cells enriched from blood (not recorded which). V and J are TRBV7-6 and TRBJ2-1, with 13 positions matching TRBD2. This TCR came from a man in his 60s who had recovered from COVID-19. The CDR3 coding sequence is TGTGCCAGCACCTCGGGACTAGCGGGATCCTACAATGAGCAGTTCTTC. Its protein product is CASTSGLAGSYNEQFF.